This T cell receptor (beta chain) originates from a study of cytomegalovirus exposure and HLA in healthy donors. PCR amplification relied on 60 Vbeta primers (plus 13 Jbeta primers). TCRdb keeps only in-frame clones here, not all; method: immunoSEQ multiplex PCR. The profile shows more than 60,000 clones, about three quarters of them singletons. The origin of this receptor is a male donor in good health and CMV-seropositive. The material sequenced was PBMCs.

The CDR3 spells CASSFGLTGTGALLGTEAFF. The CDR3 nucleotides are TGTGCCAGCAGTTTTGGTTTAACGGGGACAGGGGCTTTGCTGGGCACTGAAGCTTTCTTT. The chain uses TRBV27 and TRBJ1-1; 10 nucleotides line up with TRBD1. CDR1 and CDR2 (germline): MNHEY, SMNVEV (reference sequence). The CDR3 runs to 20 residues. V shed 3 bases and J 4 bases; nucleotides not matched to a gene: 20.